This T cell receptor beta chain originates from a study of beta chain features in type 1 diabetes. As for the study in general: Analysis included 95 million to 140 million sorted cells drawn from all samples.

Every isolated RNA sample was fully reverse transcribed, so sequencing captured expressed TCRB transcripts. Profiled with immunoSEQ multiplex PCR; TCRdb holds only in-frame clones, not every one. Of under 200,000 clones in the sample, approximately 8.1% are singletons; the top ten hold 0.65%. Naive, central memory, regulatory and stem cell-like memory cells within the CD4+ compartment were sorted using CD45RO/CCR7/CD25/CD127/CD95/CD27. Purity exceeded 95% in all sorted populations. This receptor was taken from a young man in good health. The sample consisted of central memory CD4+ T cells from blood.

CDR3 sequence: CSVEDWSARTDTQYF. In DNA, the CDR3 is TGCAGCGTTGAAGATTGGAGCGCCCGCACAGATACGCAGTATTTT. The chain joins TRBV29-1 to TRBJ2-3; no firm D call. The germline V gene has CDR1 SQVTM and CDR2 ANQGSEA. Deletions cut 0 bases from V and 1 base from J, with 11 bases between. This CDR3 contains 15 residues.